One sample yielded the 25 T cell receptor beta chains listed below, sequenced in a study of T cell repertoires in cytomegalovirus infection. In TCRdb, the reads were re-called with MiXCR into one record per CDR3 protein. The sample carries some 220,000 distinct CDR3 sequences, about 7% recorded once. The specimen was PBMCs. The receptors originated from a human donor in good health (CMV status not recorded). Some clones in this sample may be carry-over from other donors' samples.

There are many counts of this clonotype. The genes are TRBV6-6 and TRBJ2-4; unclear D gene. The CDR3 covers 16 residues. From germline, CDR1 is MNHNY and CDR2 SVGAGI (reference sequence). The V and J ends lost 6 bases and 3 bases respectively, with 18 bases between them. The CDR3 here is CASRSTHQAGKNIQYF. In DNA form, the CDR3 reads TGTGCCAGCAGGTCCACCCACCAGGCCGGCAAAAACATTCAGTACTTC.

This clonotype was detected many times. V gene TRBV7-2 combines with J gene TRBJ2-5; D is uncertain. The CDR3 is 12 amino acids. CDR1 and CDR2 from the germline V gene are SGHTA and FQGNSA. The V and J ends lost 3 bases and 5 bases respectively, with 7 bases between them. For the CDR3, the DNA is TGTGCCAGCAGCTTGACCCGGGAGACCCAGTACTTC. Its translation is CASSLTRETQYF.

This clonotype was counted many times. This chain connects TRBV6-6 to TRBJ1-1; 7 nucleotides line up with TRBD1. V lost 2 bases to trimming and J lost 4 bases; unmatched junction nucleotides: 4. The germline gives CDR1 MNHNY, CDR2 SVGAGI (reference sequence). This CDR3 comprises 14 residues. Here the CDR3 DNA reads TGTGCCAGCAGTTACGACAGGGCCGGCACTGAAGCTTTCTTT. Translating gives CASSYDRAGTEAFF.

To note about this clonotype: The junction shows a germline mismatch at one end, possibly a read error. V usage is TRBV10-2 and J usage is TRBJ2-5, with D possibly matching TRBD1 (6 bases). This CDR3 has 15 amino acids. CDR1 is WSHSY, CDR2 SAAADI, per germline. CDR3 sequence reads: CASSTGYQGLETLYF. The CDR3 DNA reads TGCGCCAGCAGTACGGGGTATCAGGGGTTAGAGACCCTGTACTTC.

The chain employs TRBV5-4 and TRBJ2-2; 11 nucleotides agree with TRBD1. The CDR3 totals 15 residues. The J segment lost 5 bases and the V segment lost 4 bases, leaving 4 bases of the junction unmatched. Germline V gene sequence: CDR1 SGHNT, CDR2 YYREEE (reference sequence). CDR3 coding DNA: TGTGCCAGCAGCCACGGACAGGGGGCAACCGGGGAGCTGTTTTTT. Translation gives CASSHGQGATGELFF.

Ten or more counts support this clonotype. V and J are TRBV7-2 and TRBJ1-2; weak D call: TRBD1 (5 bases). Trimming pared 0 bases from V and 5 bases from J, leaving 13 bases between. Germline V CDR1 and CDR2: SGHTA, FQGNSA. This CDR3 is 15 amino acids long. CDR3 coding DNA: TGTGCCAGCAGCTTAGCGGGGCTCGGTGGGTATGGCTACACCTTC. It translates to CASSLAGLGGYGYTF.

Notes on this clonotype: At one of its ends the junction is not consistent with the germline gene, which may arise from a read error. The genes are TRBV14 and TRBJ2-5, with a tentative D call TRBD2 (5 bases). Germline assignment: CDR1 SGHDN and CDR2 FVKESK. The CDR3 has 12 amino acids. CDR3 region: CASSQGGEAQYF. CDR3 DNA: TGTGCCAGCAGCCAAGGGGGAGAGGCCCAGTACTTC.

This clonotype has ten or more counts. This sequence joins TRBV20-1 and TRBJ2-5, with 10 bases lining up with TRBD2. Per the germline V gene, CDR1 is DFQATT and CDR2 is SNEGSKA (reference sequence). V was clipped by 5 bases and J by 6 bases; unmatched bases: 3. This CDR3 region has 12 residues. In nucleotides, the CDR3 is TGCAGTGCTGTAGCGGGGGGAAAGACCCAGTACTTC. The encoded protein is CSAVAGGKTQYF.

This clonotype was seen repeatedly, ten times or more. The chain joins TRBV4-3 to TRBJ2-4, with 11 nucleotides matching TRBD1. The germline gives CDR1 LGHNA, CDR2 YSLEER. The CDR3 runs to 14 residues. Losses at the gene ends were 5 bases for V and 6 bases for J; bases not matched to a gene: 3. The CDR3 sequence is CASSEGQGANIQYF. The CDR3 DNA is TGCGCCAGCAGCGAAGGACAGGGGGCAAACATTCAGTACTTC.

This clonotype came up many times. The chain couples TRBV28 to TRBJ2-5, with D possibly matching TRBD1 (6 bases). V lost 6 bases and J 2 bases, leaving 13 bases between the germline ends. Germline V gives CDR1 MDHEN, CDR2 SYDVKM. CDR3 length: 14 residues. CDR3: CASSLRQGQETQYF. In DNA form, the CDR3 reads TGTGCCAGCAGCCTGAGGCAGGGGCAAGAGACCCAGTACTTC.

This clonotype was seen repeatedly, ten times or more. V is TRBV7-3 and J is TRBJ2-2; D is possibly TRBD1 (6 bases). V was pared by 4 bases and J by 7 bases, with 16 bases between. Germline CDR1 reads SGHTA; CDR2 reads FQGTGA. The CDR3 runs 15 residues. Here the CDR3 DNA reads TGTGCCAGCAGCTCCCAGCAGGGGCCTAGCGGGGAGCTGTTTTTT. Translated: CASSSQQGPSGELFF.

In this sample, this clonotype turned up many times. The V and J genes are TRBV30 and TRBJ1-1; 7 nucleotides align to TRBD1. Trimming cost V 2 bases and J 5 bases; bases outside gene matches: 8. CDR1 and CDR2 from the germline V gene are GTSNPN and SVGIG (reference sequence). The CDR3 spans 14 residues. The CDR3 reads CAWSQTGVATEAFF. CDR3 DNA: TGTGCCTGGAGTCAAACAGGGGTTGCTACTGAAGCTTTCTTT.

This clonotype was seen ten or more times. The V and J genes are TRBV12-3 or TRBV12-4 and TRBJ1-2; D not certain. V shed 3 bases and J shed 0 bases, with 11 bases lying between them. The CDR3 runs 15 residues. CDR3 nucleotide sequence: TGTGCCAGCAGTTTTTCAGGAATACCTAACTATGGCTACACCTTC. It yields the protein CASSFSGIPNYGYTF.

This clonotype was detected ten times or more. V usage is TRBV19 and J usage is TRBJ1-1; tentatively, D is TRBD1 (5 bases). Germline CDR1 is LNHDA and CDR2 is SQIVND (reference sequence). The length of the CDR3 is 14 residues. V gave up 2 bases and J gave up 1 base, with 8 bases separating them. The CDR3 loop reads CASSISGQNTEAFF. In DNA form, the CDR3 reads TGTGCCAGTAGTATATCGGGGCAGAACACTGAAGCTTTCTTT.

This clonotype was picked up many times. This chain connects TRBV5-5 to TRBJ2-2; TRBD2 is a possible D gene (6 bases). Trimming cost V 10 bases and J 4 bases, with 11 bases left between them. Germline loops: CDR1 SGHKS, CDR2 YYEKEE (reference sequence). CDR3 length equals 12 residues. The CDR3 coding sequence is TGTGCCGGGGGGACTTCCACCGGGGAGCTGTTTTTT. Protein product: CAGGTSTGELFF. Full variable domain (rest looked up from reference TRBV5-5 and TRBJ2-2): DAGVTQSPTHLIKTRGQQVTLRCSPISGHKSVSWYQQVLGQGPQFIFQYYEKEERGRGNFPDRFSARQFPNYSSELNVNALLLGDSALYLCAGGTSTGELFFGEGSRLTVL.

This clonotype was counted between two and nine times. J is TRBJ2-6 and V is TRBV5-6, with D perhaps TRBD1 (6 bases). V dropped 4 bases and J dropped 0 bases, with 20 bases sitting between them. Germline V gene data show CDR1 as SGHDT and CDR2 as YYEEEE. This CDR3 has 19 residues. CDR3 sequence reads: CASSPIARTDNSGANVLTF. The CDR3 DNA follows: TGTGCCAGCAGCCCGATCGCCCGGACAGATAACTCTGGGGCCAACGTCCTGACTTTC.

The chain links TRBV5-1 to TRBJ2-2; D is unclear. The CDR3 length is 15 residues. Germline values: CDR1 SGHRS, CDR2 YFSETQ. Trimming took 5 bases from V and 0 from J, leaving 11 bases between them. The CDR3 DNA sequence: TGCGCCAGCAGTATCAGACCATCGAACACCGGGGAGCTGTTTTTT. Translation: CASSIRPSNTGELFF.

In its sample, this clonotype was seen many times. V and J are TRBV7-2 and TRBJ1-4; D call uncertain. Germline CDR1 reads SGHTA; CDR2 reads FQGNSA. V was pared by 1 base and J by 0 bases, with 6 bases between. There are 15 residues in the CDR3. This chain's CDR3 is CASSLDGATNEKLFF. The CDR3 DNA follows: TGTGCCAGCAGCTTAGACGGTGCAACTAATGAAAAACTGTTTTTT. Looking up the rest from reference TRBV7-2 and TRBJ1-4 gives the full variable domain: GAGVSQSPSNKVTEKGKDVELRCDPISGHTALYWYRQSLGQGLEFLIYFQGNSAPDKSGLPSDRFSAERTGGSVSTLTIQRTQQEDSAVYLCASSLDGATNEKLFFGSGTQLSVL.

This clonotype has at least ten counts. The rearrangement joins TRBV28 to TRBJ2-7, with D perhaps TRBD1 (5 bases). The CDR3 consists of 13 residues. V dropped 3 bases and J dropped 3 bases, with 9 bases sitting between them. Germline values: CDR1 MDHEN, CDR2 SYDVKM. CDR3 sequence: CASSLGLSYEQYF. CDR3 DNA: TGTGCCAGCAGTTTGGGGCTGAGCTACGAGCAGTACTTC.

V is TRBV29-1 and J is TRBJ2-4; D possibly corresponds to TRBD1 (5 bases). V was shortened by 4 bases and J by 1 base, with 23 bases between the two germline ends. Germline values: CDR1 SQVTM, CDR2 ANQGSEA. The CDR3 has 18 residues. In DNA form, the CDR3 reads TGCAGCGTTGGGGGTCGACAGAGCATGGGATCGGCCAAAAACATTCAGTACTTC. It specifies CSVGGRQSMGSAKNIQYF.

The V and J genes are TRBV19 and TRBJ1-4; perhaps TRBD1 as D (5 bases). The V end lost 5 bases, the J end lost 7 bases, and 17 bases lay between the germline ends. This CDR3 contains 15 residues. Germline values: CDR1 LNHDA, CDR2 SQIVND (reference sequence). The DNA of the CDR3 is TGTGCCAGTAGTTCGACAGCTAACAAGGGTGAAAAACTGTTTTTT. It specifies CASSSTANKGEKLFF.

This clonotype came up a few times. The chain uses TRBV28 and TRBJ1-1; 8 positions match TRBD1. V gave up 6 bases and J gave up 3 bases; unmatched junction bases: 6. CDR1 and CDR2 from the germline V gene are MDHEN and SYDVKM. The CDR3 is 14 residues long. CDR3 DNA: TGTGCCAGCAGGACCACAGGGGGGGACACTGAAGCTTTCTTT. It translates to CASRTTGGDTEAFF.

In its sample, this clonotype was seen many times. This chain joins TRBV2 and TRBJ2-2; D tentatively fits TRBD1 or TRBD2 (6 bases each). This CDR3 has 14 residues. In germline, CDR1 is SNHLY, CDR2 FYNNEI. Trimming cost V 6 bases and J 4 bases, with 12 bases left between them. The CDR3: CASRTGAITGELFF. In nucleotides, the CDR3 is TGTGCCAGCAGGACGGGGGCTATCACCGGGGAGCTGTTTTTT.

The table lists this clonotype with many counts. The J gene is TRBJ2-7, the V gene TRBV12-3 or TRBV12-4; TRBD1 is a possible D gene (6 bases). V lost 5 bases to trimming and J lost 0 bases, with 14 bases between them. The CDR3 spans 15 residues. CDR3 nucleotides: TGTGCCAGCAGTCGGGACGGGACAAGCTCCTACGAGCAGTACTTC. This sequence encodes CASSRDGTSSYEQYF.

This clonotype was detected a few times. The chain links TRBV28 to TRBJ1-4; D possibly corresponds to TRBD1 (5 bases). In germline, CDR1 is MDHEN, CDR2 SYDVKM. The CDR3 has 13 residues. V was pared by 6 bases and J by 4 bases, with 9 bases between. The chain's CDR3 is CASRQGLNEKLFF. CDR3 DNA sequence: TGTGCCAGCAGGCAGGGCCTTAATGAAAAACTGTTTTTT.